The rows below give T cell receptor beta chains drawn from one sample of a study of control samples from healthy donors and cancer patients. The table came from immunoSEQ multiplex PCR; TCRdb's copy has only in-frame clones and leaves some out. The table includes about 130,000 clones, approximately 90% detected once. Specimen: blood. The source of these receptors is a man aged 18 to 30 in good health. The CDR3 runs from the conserved cysteine through the conserved F or W. The D gene is left open where the match is weak. The size field is filled for only some rows; it gives once, few, many or a size class.

V,size,J,D,DNA,CDR3
TRBV4-1,-,TRBJ2-3,-,TGCGCCAGCAGCCAAGATTCCAGGGAGTGGGCAGATACGCAGTATTTT,CASSQDSREWADTQYF
TRBV27,-,TRBJ1-1,-,TGTGCCAGCAGATGGACTGTGCACACTGAAGCTTTCTTT,CASRWTVHTEAFF
TRBV6-5,few,TRBJ2-5,TRBD1,TGTGCCAGCAGACCCGGACAGGTGGACCAAGAGACCCAGTACTTC,CASRPGQVDQETQYF
TRBV29-1,once,TRBJ1-3,-,TGCAGCGTGACCAGGGGAGCTGGAAACACCATATATTTT,CSVTRGAGNTIYF
TRBV18,-,TRBJ1-1,-,TGTGCCAGCTCACCCCGGACAGAGATGAACACTGAAGCTTTCTTT,CASSPRTEMNTEAFF
TRBV19,-,TRBJ1-5,-,TGTGCCAGTAGTATTTATTTCGGGGGACAAGGAAATCAGCCCCAGCATTTT,CASSIYFGGQGNQPQHF
TRBV7-9,-,TRBJ1-1,-,TGTGCCAGCAGCTTGGGCGGCCCGATGAACACTGAAGCTTTCTTT,CASSLGGPMNTEAFF
TRBV6-6,-,TRBJ1-5,-,TGTGCCAGCAGATCCAGCAATCAGCCCCAGCATTTT,CASRSSNQPQHF
TRBV5-1,-,TRBJ2-1,-,TGCGCCAGCAGCTTCATCCCGGAGACCTACAATGAGCAGTTCTTC,CASSFIPETYNEQFF
TRBV27,-,TRBJ1-5,-,TGTGCCAGCAGTTCCCGAAGGGCGGATCAGCCCCAGCATTTT,CASSSRRADQPQHF
TRBV3-1/TRBV3-2,-,TRBJ2-1,TRBD2,TGTGCCAGCAGCCCCCAATGGCGGGGGGTCTACAATGAGCAGTTCTTC,CASSPQWRGVYNEQFF
TRBV7-6,once,TRBJ1-6,-,TGTGCCAGCAGCCCCAAGACAGCCGATAATTCACCCCTCCACTTT,CASSPKTADNSPLHF
TRBV20-1,-,TRBJ1-6,-,TGCAGTGCTAGGGGGGGTGGACCCCTCCACTTT,CSARGGGPLHF
TRBV5-1,-,TRBJ1-2,-,TGCGCCAGCAGCTTGGAATTCGCCAATGGCTACACCTTC,CASSLEFANGYTF
TRBV5-5,-,TRBJ2-1,-,TGTGCCAGCAGCTTGGTCAAAAATGAGCAGTTCTTC,CASSLVKNEQFF
TRBV7-3,-,TRBJ2-5,-,TGTGCCAGCAGCTTAACGACGGACAGAGAAGAGACCCAGTACTTC,CASSLTTDREETQYF
TRBV2,once,TRBJ1-5,TRBD1,TGTGCCAGCAGAGGACAGGGGCCTAGGCAGCCCCAGCATTTT,CASRGQGPRQPQHF
TRBV5-4,-,TRBJ1-6,TRBD1,TGTGCCAGCAGCTGGGGAAGTACAGGGGATACGACACCCCTCCACTTT,CASSWGSTGDTTPLHF
TRBV30,-,TRBJ2-5,-,TGTGCCTGGAGTGTAGGGGGGGCAGGGACCCAGTACTTC,CAWSVGGAGTQYF
TRBV18,-,TRBJ1-2,TRBD1,TGTGCCAGCTCACCAGTGGGACAGAACTATGGCTACACCTTC,CASSPVGQNYGYTF
TRBV5-4,-,TRBJ1-5,-,TGTGCCAGCAGCTCGGGAGGGGGGGGCGCAGATCAGCCCCAGCATTTT,CASSSGGGGADQPQHF
TRBV6-5,-,TRBJ1-1,-,TGTGCCAGCAGACAAGACACCCGAGGCACTGAAGCTTTCTTT,CASRQDTRGTEAFF
TRBV28,once,TRBJ1-1,-,TGTGCCAGCAGTTTAAGGAAGGCGGCAGGGGTGTTGAACACTGAAGCTTTCTTT,CASSLRKAAGVLNTEAFF
TRBV6-5,-,TRBJ1-2,TRBD1,TGTGCCAGCAGTTACTCAGGACAGGATGGCTACACCTTC,CASSYSGQDGYTF
TRBV6-6,-,TRBJ2-2,-,TGTGCCAGCAGTCCGCCTGAGCTAGGGACCGGGGAGCTGTTTTTT,CASSPPELGTGELFF
TRBV9,-,TRBJ2-7,-,TGTGCCAGCAGCTTCAGCGGACAGTCCTACGAGCAGTACTTC,CASSFSGQSYEQYF
TRBV19,-,TRBJ1-5,-,TGTGCCAGTAGTAGACCAGGGGGCAATCAGCCCCAGCATTTT,CASSRPGGNQPQHF